This T cell receptor beta chain is drawn from a study of T cell responses to AZD1222 COVID-19 vaccine. With regard to this clone: The antigen is not known.

Study observations and caveats: Distributed over spike, vaccine-associated CD4 TCRs predominated at 160-218 and 743-854. Unmutated variant regions are reportedly targeted by nearly half of spike-specific TCRs.

Clones were sequenced by immunoSEQ multiplex PCR, and TCRdb holds only the in-frame ones, with some missing. The sample shows over 95,000 clones, approximately 87% of them seen only once. The V and J ends lost 3 bases and 0 bases respectively, with 10 bases between them. Germline V gene data show CDR1 as SGHRS and CDR2 as YFSETQ. The CDR3 loop spans 15 amino acids. Sequencing was performed on peripheral blood, taken on day 0 of AZD1222 vaccination. The sequence came from an adult in good health. This chain links TRBV5-1 with TRBJ1-3; a possible D gene is TRBD1 (6 bases). Here the CDR3 DNA reads TGCGCCAGCAGCTCAACAGGGTTCTCTGGAAACACCATATATTTT. It yields the protein CASSSTGFSGNTIYF.